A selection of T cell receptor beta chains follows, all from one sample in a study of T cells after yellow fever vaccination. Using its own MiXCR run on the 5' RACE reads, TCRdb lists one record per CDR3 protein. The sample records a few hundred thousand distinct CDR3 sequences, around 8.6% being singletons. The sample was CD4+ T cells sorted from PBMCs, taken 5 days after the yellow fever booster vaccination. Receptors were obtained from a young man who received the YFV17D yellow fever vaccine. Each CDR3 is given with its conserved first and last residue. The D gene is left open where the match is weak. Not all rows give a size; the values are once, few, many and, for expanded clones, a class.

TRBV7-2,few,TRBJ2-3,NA,CASSLAGPRDTQYF,TGTGCCAGCAGCTTGGCAGGGCCTAGGGATACGCAGTATTTT
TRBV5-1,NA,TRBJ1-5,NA,CANSLAGGSQPQHF,TGCGCCAACAGCTTGGCGGGGGGTAGTCAGCCCCAGCATTTT
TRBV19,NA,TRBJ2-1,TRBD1,CATRQGSIYNEQFF,TGTGCCACCCGACAGGGGTCGATTTACAATGAGCAGTTCTTC
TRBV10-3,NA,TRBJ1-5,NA,CAISEFDSNQPQHF,TGTGCCATCAGTGAGTTTGATAGCAATCAGCCCCAGCATTTT
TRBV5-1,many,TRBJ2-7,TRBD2,CASSLGLAGINEQYF,TGCGCCAGCAGCTTGGGGCTAGCGGGGATCAACGAGCAGTACTTC
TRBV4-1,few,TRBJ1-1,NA,CASSQDRLPTEAFF,TGCGCCAGCAGCCAAGACAGACTGCCCACTGAAGCTTTCTTT
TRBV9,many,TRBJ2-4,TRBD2,CASSVSGGAAIQYF,TGTGCCAGCAGCGTTAGCGGGGGGGCCGCCATTCAGTACTTC
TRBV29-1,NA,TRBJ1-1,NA,CSVSQVNTEAFF,TGCAGCGTTTCCCAGGTGAACACTGAAGCTTTCTTT
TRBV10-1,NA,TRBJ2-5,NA,CASSESGRQETQYF,TGCGCCAGCAGTGAGTCGGGTAGGCAAGAGACCCAGTACTTC
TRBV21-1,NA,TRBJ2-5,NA,CASSTQGGGETQYF,TGTGCCAGCAGCACCCAGGGAGGTGGAGAGACCCAGTACTTC
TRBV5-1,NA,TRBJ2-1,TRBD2,CASSLQRRGTSGAISYNEQFF,TGCGCCAGCAGCTTACAGCGGAGGGGGACTAGCGGGGCCATCTCCTACAATGAGCAGTTCTTC
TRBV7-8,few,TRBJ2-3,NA,CASRLPWRGTDTQYF,TGTGCCAGCAGGCTTCCCTGGAGGGGCACAGATACGCAGTATTTT
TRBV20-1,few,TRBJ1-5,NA,CSAASGQTQQPQHF,TGCAGTGCCGCGTCCGGACAGACCCAACAGCCCCAGCATTTT
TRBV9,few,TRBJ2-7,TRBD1,CASSAREAPGQGIYEQYF,TGTGCCAGCAGCGCTAGAGAGGCCCCGGGACAGGGGATCTACGAGCAGTACTTC
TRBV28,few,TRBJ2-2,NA,CASSPRNWRNTGELFF,TGTGCCAGCAGCCCAAGAAATTGGAGAAACACCGGGGAGCTGTTTTTT
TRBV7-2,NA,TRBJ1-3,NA,CASSSNRGAAGNTIYF,TGTGCCAGCAGCTCAAACCGGGGAGCCGCTGGAAACACCATATATTTT
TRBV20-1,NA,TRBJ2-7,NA,CSARAPLTGSEQYF,TGCAGTGCTAGAGCGCCCCTAACAGGGTCCGAGCAGTACTTC
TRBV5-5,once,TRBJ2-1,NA,CASSSGRGSYNEQFF,TGTGCCAGCAGCTCCGGTAGGGGCTCCTACAATGAGCAGTTCTTC
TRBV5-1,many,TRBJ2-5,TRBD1,CASSYAPGQGANAETQYF,TGCGCCAGCAGTTATGCTCCGGGACAGGGGGCGAATGCGGAGACCCAGTACTTC
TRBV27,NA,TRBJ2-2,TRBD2,CASSSVTSPGTGELFF,TGTGCCAGCAGTTCCGTGACTAGCCCGGGCACCGGGGAGCTGTTTTTT
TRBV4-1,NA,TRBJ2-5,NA,CASSHRDQTQGQETQYF,TGCGCCAGCAGCCACCGGGACCAAACGCAGGGGCAAGAGACCCAGTACTTC
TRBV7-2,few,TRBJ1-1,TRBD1,CASSPRGDREAFF,TGTGCCAGCAGCCCCAGAGGGGACAGGGAAGCTTTCTTT
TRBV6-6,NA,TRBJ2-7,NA,CASSYRGYEQYF,TGTGCCAGCAGTTACCGCGGTTACGAGCAGTACTTC
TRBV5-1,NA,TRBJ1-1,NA,CATGGPSATEAFF,TGCGCCACCGGGGGGCCCTCTGCTACTGAAGCTTTCTTT
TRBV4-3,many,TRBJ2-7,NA,CASSQDRGSPLEQYF,TGCGCCAGCAGCCAAGACAGGGGTTCGCCCCTCGAGCAGTACTTC
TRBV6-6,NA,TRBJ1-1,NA,CASSYMGTEAFF,TGTGCCAGCAGTTACATGGGGACTGAAGCTTTCTTT
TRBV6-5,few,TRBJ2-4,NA,CASSFRLGPQYF,TGTGCCAGCAGTTTCCGACTAGGACCCCAGTACTTC
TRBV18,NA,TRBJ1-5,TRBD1,CASSPLQTGQQPQHF,TGTGCCAGCTCACCACTTCAGACAGGGCAACAGCCCCAGCATTTT
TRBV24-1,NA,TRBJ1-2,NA,CATSGTGLSYGYTF,TGTGCCACCAGTGGAACCGGCCTCTCCTATGGCTACACCTTC
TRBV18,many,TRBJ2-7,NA,CASSPQNSYEQYF,TGTGCCAGCTCACCGCAGAATTCCTACGAGCAGTACTTC
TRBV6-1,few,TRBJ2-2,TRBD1,CASTYGAGQGGTGELFF,TGTGCCAGCACCTACGGGGCGGGACAGGGCGGCACCGGGGAGCTGTTTTTT
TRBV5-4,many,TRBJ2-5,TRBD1,CASSLQGAAETQYF,TGTGCCAGTAGCTTACAGGGGGCCGCGGAGACCCAGTACTTC
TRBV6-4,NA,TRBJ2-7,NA,CASSLRDCPAEQYF,TGTGCCAGCAGCCTTAGGGACTGCCCCGCCGAGCAGTACTTC
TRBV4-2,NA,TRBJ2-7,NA,CASSQVPGLEGEQYF,TGTGCCAGCAGCCAAGTTCCAGGCCTGGAAGGGGAGCAGTACTTC
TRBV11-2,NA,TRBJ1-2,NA,CASSWGNLNYGYTF,TGTGCCAGCAGCTGGGGGAATTTAAACTATGGCTACACCTTC
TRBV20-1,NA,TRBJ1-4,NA,CSALSAGTEEKLFF,TGCAGTGCCCTCTCCGCGGGTACGGAAGAAAAACTGTTTTTT
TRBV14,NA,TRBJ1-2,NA,CASSQALLDRDVCGYTF,TGTGCCAGCAGCCAAGCTCTGCTGGATCGAGACGTCTGTGGCTACACCTTC
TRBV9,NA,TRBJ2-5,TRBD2,CASSADLGSGGRETQYF,TGTGCCAGCAGCGCCGACCTAGGGAGCGGGGGGAGAGAGACCCAGTACTTC
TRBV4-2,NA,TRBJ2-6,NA,CASSQGDSGANVLTF,TGTGCCAGCAGCCAAGGGGACTCTGGGGCCAACGTCCTGACTTTC
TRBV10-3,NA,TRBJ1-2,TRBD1,CAIGSTGSGGYTF,TGTGCCATCGGGTCGACAGGGTCCGGTGGCTACACCTTC
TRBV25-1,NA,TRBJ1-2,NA,CASSEYLSAGGYTF,TGTGCCAGCAGTGAATATCTGTCAGCGGGAGGCTACACCTTC
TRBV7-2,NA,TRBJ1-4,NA,CASSRDPYNEKLFF,TGTGCCAGCAGCCGGGACCCGTATAATGAAAAACTGTTTTTT
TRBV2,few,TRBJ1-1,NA,CASSQQGHYTEAFF,TGTGCCAGCAGTCAACAGGGACACTACACTGAAGCTTTCTTT
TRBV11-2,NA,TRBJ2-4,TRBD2,CASSLVGAGGRYF,TGTGCCAGCAGCTTAGTGGGAGCGGGGGGGCGGTACTTC
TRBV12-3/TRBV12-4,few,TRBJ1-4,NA,CASRPGSANEKLFF,TGTGCCAGCAGGCCAGGGTCCGCTAATGAAAAACTGTTTTTT
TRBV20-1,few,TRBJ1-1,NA,CSATFPGMNTEAFF,TGCAGTGCCACTTTTCCAGGGATGAACACTGAAGCTTTCTTT
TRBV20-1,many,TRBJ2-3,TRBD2,CSVRPSGGADTQYF,TGCAGTGTCCGACCTAGCGGGGGGGCAGATACGCAGTATTTT
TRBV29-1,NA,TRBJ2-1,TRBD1,CSGTGGSYNEQFF,TGCAGCGGGACAGGGGGCTCCTACAATGAGCAGTTCTTC